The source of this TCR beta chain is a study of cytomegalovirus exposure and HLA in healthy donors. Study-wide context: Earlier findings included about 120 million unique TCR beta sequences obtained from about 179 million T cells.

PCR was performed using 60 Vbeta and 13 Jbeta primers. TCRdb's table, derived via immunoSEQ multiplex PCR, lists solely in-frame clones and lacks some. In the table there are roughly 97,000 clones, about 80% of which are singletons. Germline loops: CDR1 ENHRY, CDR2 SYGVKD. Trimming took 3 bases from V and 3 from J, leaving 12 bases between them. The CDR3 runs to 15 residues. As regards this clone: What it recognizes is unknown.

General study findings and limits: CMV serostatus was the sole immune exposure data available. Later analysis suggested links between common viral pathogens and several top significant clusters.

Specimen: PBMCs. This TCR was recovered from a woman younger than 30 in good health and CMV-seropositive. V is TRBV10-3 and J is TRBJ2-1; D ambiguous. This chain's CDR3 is CAISDSRYHYNEQFF. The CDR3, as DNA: TGTGCCATCAGTGATAGCCGGTACCACTACAATGAGCAGTTCTTC.